This T cell receptor (beta chain) was sequenced for a study of CD8 T cells in Susac syndrome. For the study at large: The sequenced Susac syndrome patients included more than five who had clinically active disease and roughly eight who were in remission. Treatment at blood withdrawal was none, corticosteroids, or intravenous immunoglobulin alone in Susac syndrome patients.

Comments on this clonotype: The antigen remains unidentified.

Findings and limits, study-wide: Across the total CD8+ repertoires, about 16 Susac-specific public clones were found. The CD8+ TEMRA repertoires yielded roughly 5 such clones.

Germline CDR1 and CDR2: MDHEN and SYDVKM. The V and J ends lost 4 bases and 2 bases respectively, with 6 bases between them. The CDR3 sequence is 14 residues long. RNA amounts of about 0.5 to 1 ug underwent reverse transcription with random hexamers. TCRdb fed the immunoSEQ multiplex PCR reads into MiXCR, producing one record per CDR3 protein. The table has more than 150,000 distinct CDR3 sequences, 85% to 95% seen once. TEMRA cells were FACS-enriched and CD8+ and CD4+ T cells negatively isolated. What was sequenced was CD8+ T cells from PBMCs. The rearrangement uses TRBV28 and TRBJ2-6; D is perhaps TRBD2 (6 bases). This TCR was sampled from a human donor with Susac syndrome. The CDR3 nucleotides read TGTGCCAGCAGTTCGGGAGCTGGGGCCAACGTCCTGACTTTC. Its translation is CASSSGAGANVLTF. Complete variable domain (other parts from reference TRBV28 and TRBJ2-6): DVKVTQSSRYLVKRTGEKVFLECVQDMDHENMFWYRQDPGLGLRLIYFSYDVKMKEKGDIPEGYSVSREKKERFSLILESASTNQTSMYLCASSSGAGANVLTFGAGSRLTVL.